Listed here are 11 T cell receptor beta chains from one sample, sequenced in a study of blood T cell repertoires in COVID-19. Sequenced by immunoSEQ multiplex PCR; TCRdb stores in-frame clones only, minus some. The profile shows some 290,000 clones, around 87% of them singletons. What was sequenced was peripheral blood. These receptors were collected from a woman between 35 and 50 years old with COVID-19, enrolled during active disease.

This chain links TRBV20-1 with TRBJ2-1; possibly TRBD2 for D (6 bases). There are 16 residues in the CDR3. V gave up 3 bases and J gave up 0 bases, with 15 bases separating them. Germline CDR1 and CDR2: DFQATT and SNEGSKA (reference sequence). In DNA, the CDR3 is TGCAGTGCTAGTGGTGCTGGGGGGAGCTCCTACAATGAGCAGTTCTTC. Protein product: CSASGAGGSSYNEQFF.

The chain joins TRBV11-2 to TRBJ2-1, with TRBD1 matching over 7 bases. V dropped 8 bases and J dropped 9; count of bases not matched to a gene: 7. CDR1 is SGHAT, CDR2 FQNNGV, per germline. The CDR3 contains 12 residues. CDR3 nucleotides: TGTGCCAGCGGATCAAGGGGGCGTGAGCAGTTCTTC. Amino acid sequence: CASGSRGREQFF.

This clone was observed a handful of times. The V gene is TRBV2, the J gene TRBJ1-4, with D possibly being TRBD1 (5 bases). The germline V and J ends were trimmed by 2 bases and 3 bases, with 10 bases remaining between them. CDR3 length equals 15 residues. Germline V lookup: CDR1 SNHLY, CDR2 FYNNEI. CDR3 sequence (DNA): TGTGCCAGCAGTGAAATCGTGACAGCTAATGAAAAACTGTTTTTT. The encoded protein is CASSEIVTANEKLFF.

The rearrangement joins TRBV5-1 to TRBJ2-3; 7 bases fit TRBD1. CDR1 SGHRS and CDR2 YFSETQ come from the germline V gene. V lost 2 bases, J lost 2 bases, and 5 bases stayed unmatched. This CDR3 has 15 amino acids. The CDR3 protein is CASSFEGAYTDTQYF. In nucleotides, the CDR3 is TGCGCCAGCAGCTTTGAGGGGGCCTACACAGATACGCAGTATTTT.

J is TRBJ2-3 and V is TRBV27; tentative D call: TRBD1 (7 bases). The germline V gene encodes CDR1 MNHEY and CDR2 SMNVEV (reference sequence). The CDR3 contains 15 residues. With 6 bases removed from V and 3 bases from J, the gap between germline ends came to 16 bases. The CDR3: CASSPRTGLTDTQYF. CDR3 nucleotide sequence: TGTGCCAGCAGCCCACGGACAGGACTAACAGATACGCAGTATTTT.

This clone was seen once. The chain combines TRBV18 with TRBJ1-3; D not resolved. The V end was cut by 3 bases, the J end by 4 bases, with 13 bases between. The germline gives CDR1 KGHSH, CDR2 LQKENI. The CDR3 is 15 amino acids. CDR3 loop: CASSPRERMGNTIYF. The CDR3 DNA reads TGTGCCAGCTCACCGAGGGAAAGGATGGGAAACACCATATATTTT. The full variable domain, in which reference TRBV18 and TRBJ1-3 provide the parts outside the CDR3, is NAGVMQNPRHLVRRRGQEARLRCSPMKGHSHVYWYRQLPEEGLKFMVYLQKENIIDESGMPKERFSAEFPKEGPSILRIQQVVRGDSAAYFCASSPRERMGNTIYFGEGSWLTVV.

This clone appeared a single time. CDR3 nucleotides: TGTGCCAGCAGCCTTAGGGGTAACACCATATATTTT. Translation: CASSLRGNTIYF. V gene TRBV14 combines with J gene TRBJ1-3; D perhaps matches TRBD1 (5 bases). Trimming took off 4 bases at V and 7 bases at J, with 8 bases between the two ends. The germline CDR1 and CDR2 sequences are SGHDN and FVKESK. This CDR3 comprises 12 residues.

The chain has TRBV4-3 and TRBJ2-3; 12 nucleotides align to TRBD1. Germline assignment: CDR1 LGHNA and CDR2 YSLEER. The CDR3 length is 15 residues. J gave up 7 bases and V 3 bases, and 5 bases lay outside the gene matches. The CDR3 coding sequence is TGCGCCAGCAGCCAGCCGGGACAGGGGGCAAATACGCAGTATTTT. Its translation is CASSQPGQGANTQYF.

The V call is TRBV5-4, the J call TRBJ1-3; TRBD1 agrees at 12 bases. The trim removed 4 bases at V and 4 bases at J, leaving 6 bases unmatched. Germline V gives CDR1 SGHNT, CDR2 YYREEE (reference sequence). This CDR3 has 16 amino acids. Written as DNA, the CDR3 is TGTGCCAGCAGCGACAGGGGACAGGGGGCCGGAAACACCATATATTTT. Its translation: CASSDRGQGAGNTIYF.

The chain carries TRBV5-1 and TRBJ2-1; the D is unclear. Germline CDR1 is SGHRS and CDR2 is YFSETQ. V lost 5 bases and J lost 4, with 10 bases in between. The CDR3 extends over 13 amino acids. CDR3 loop: CASSRSGYNEQFF. CDR3 in DNA: TGCGCCAGCAGTAGGAGTGGGTACAATGAGCAGTTCTTC.

CDR3 in amino acids: CATSRRGPSGNTIYF. CDR3 DNA sequence: TGTGCCACCAGCAGGCGCGGGCCTTCTGGAAACACCATATATTTT. The J gene is TRBJ1-3, the V gene TRBV15; unclear D gene. Looked up from germline, CDR1 is LNHNV and CDR2 is YYDKDF (reference sequence). Trimming left V 3 bases short and J 1 base short, with 10 bases between. The CDR3 length is 15 residues.